These 24 T cell receptor beta chains came from one sample sequenced in a study of PD-L1 blockade in urothelial cancer. Using immunoSEQ multiplex PCR, the repertoire was profiled, and TCRdb retains in-frame clones only, with some absent. The table records more than 90,000 clones, about 91% of them present only once. Noted time point: peripheral blood 6 weeks after treatment start. The sample was PBMCs, taken around atezolizumab (anti-PD-L1) treatment. These receptors came from a man aged 55-75 years with urothelial cancer.

This chain links TRBV6-5 with TRBJ2-3, with a weak D call TRBD2 (6 bases). The V gene lost 0 bases and the J gene lost 5 bases, with 9 bases spanning the gap. Germline loops: CDR1 MNHEY, CDR2 SVGAGI. The CDR3 contains 14 residues. DNA for the CDR3: TGTGCCAGCAGTTACTCCCATAGCGGAGATACGCAGTATTTT. This gives the protein CASSYSHSGDTQYF.

The V call is TRBV7-3, the J call TRBJ2-1, with D tentatively TRBD2 (5 bases). There are 14 residues in the CDR3. V gave up 1 base and J gave up 7 bases, with 11 bases separating them. In germline, CDR1 is SGHTA, CDR2 FQGTGA. The CDR3 nucleotides are TGTGCCAGCAGCTTAATCGCTGGCGGGAATGAGCAGTTCTTC. This gives the protein CASSLIAGGNEQFF. Supplemented by reference TRBV7-3 and TRBJ2-1, the full variable domain reads GAGVSQTPSNKVTEKGKYVELRCDPISGHTALYWYRQSLGQGPEFLIYFQGTGAADDSGLPNDRFFAVRPEGSVSTLKIQRTERGDSAVYLCASSLIAGGNEQFFGPGTRLTVL.

This chain connects TRBV7-2 to TRBJ2-1; TRBD1 is a possible D gene (6 bases). This CDR3 comprises 13 residues. V was cut by 5 bases and J by 7 bases, with 12 bases left in between. The germline CDR1 and CDR2 sequences are SGHTA and FQGNSA. CDR3 residues: CASSLDRFNEQFF. CDR3 DNA sequence: TGTGCCAGCAGCCTTGACAGGTTTAATGAGCAGTTCTTC. The full variable domain, rest sourced from reference TRBV7-2 and TRBJ2-1, is GAGVSQSPSNKVTEKGKDVELRCDPISGHTALYWYRQSLGQGLEFLIYFQGNSAPDKSGLPSDRFSAERTGGSVSTLTIQRTQQEDSAVYLCASSLDRFNEQFFGPGTRLTVL.

This clone was detected once. This chain links TRBV9 with TRBJ2-5; no clear D. The CDR3 consists of 14 residues. The germline CDR1 and CDR2 sequences are SGDLS and YYNGEE. Trimming shortened V by 0 bases and J by 7 bases, and 13 bases separated the two germline ends. The DNA for the CDR3 is TGTGCCAGCAGCGTAGGTCCTGATACTGGGACCCAGTACTTC. Amino acids: CASSVGPDTGTQYF.

The gene calls are TRBV7-9 and TRBJ2-5; D is perhaps TRBD1 (7 bases). The CDR3 loop spans 15 amino acids. V shed 6 bases and J shed 3 bases, with 17 bases lying between them. The germline gives CDR1 SEHNR, CDR2 FQNEAQ (reference sequence). The CDR3 reads CASSRPQGRKETQYF. The CDR3 DNA is TGTGCCAGCAGTCGCCCACAGGGGAGGAAAGAGACCCAGTACTTC.

The chain joins TRBV6-5 to TRBJ2-7, with 7 bases fitting TRBD2. J was trimmed by 2 bases and V by 2 bases; bases with no gene match: 6. The CDR3 contains 15 residues. Germline CDR1 is MNHEY and CDR2 is SVGAGI. CDR3 nucleotide sequence: TGTGCCAGCAGTTACGACGCTAGCGGACCCTACGAGCAGTACTTC. Amino acid sequence: CASSYDASGPYEQYF.

For the CDR3, the DNA is TGCAGCGTGGACAGGGGGTCCCTTTACAATGAGCAGTTCTTC. Its translation: CSVDRGSLYNEQFF. The V call is TRBV29-1, the J call TRBJ2-1; 10 bases agree with TRBD1. The CDR3 runs 14 residues. Germline assignment: CDR1 SQVTM and CDR2 ANQGSEA. V lost 6 bases, J lost 4 bases, and 6 bases stayed unmatched.

The CDR3 coding sequence is TGTGCCAGCAGCCAAACGGGACAGGAATACGGCAATCAGCCCCAGCATTTT. This encodes CASSQTGQEYGNQPQHF. The chain links TRBV7-9 to TRBJ1-5; 8 nucleotides agree with TRBD1. There are 17 residues in the CDR3. Germline CDR1 reads SEHNR; CDR2 reads FQNEAQ (reference sequence). Trimming at V came to 5 bases and at J to 2 bases, leaving 11 bases not matched to a gene. The full variable domain, its missing parts supplied by reference TRBV7-9 and TRBJ1-5, is DTGVSQNPRHKITKRGQNVTFRCDPISEHNRLYWYRQTLGQGPEFLTYFQNEAQLEKSRLLSDRFSAERPKGSFSTLEIQRTEQGDSAMYLCASSQTGQEYGNQPQHFGDGTRLSIL.

This clone was seen a few times. V is TRBV5-1 and J is TRBJ2-5; TRBD2 matches at 8 bases. Germline V gene lookup returns CDR1 SGHRS and CDR2 YFSETQ. The CDR3 has 16 amino acids. V trimming: 1 base; J trimming: 7 bases; junction bases outside the gene matches: 12. CDR3 nucleotides: TGCGCCAGCAGCTTGTGGCCTCCGGGACTAGGAGGGACCCAGTACTTC. Encoded protein: CASSLWPPGLGGTQYF.

The chain combines TRBV7-2 with TRBJ2-1, with 8 bases aligning to TRBD1. J gave up 7 bases and V 5 bases, and 19 bases lay outside the gene matches. The length of the CDR3 is 18 residues. In germline, CDR1 is SGHTA, CDR2 FQGNSA. In nucleotides, the CDR3 is TGTGCCAGCAGCCGGGACAGGAAAACGGGGGTAACAATGAATGAGCAGTTCTTC. Residues: CASSRDRKTGVTMNEQFF.

The gene calls are TRBV4-3 and TRBJ2-5; TRBD1 aligns across 7 bases. V was clipped by 0 bases and J by 9 bases; unmatched bases: 4. There are 13 residues in the CDR3. Germline V gives CDR1 LGHNA, CDR2 YSLEER. Here the CDR3 reads CASSQDPQGAQYF. The CDR3 nucleotides are TGCGCCAGCAGCCAAGATCCCCAGGGGGCCCAGTACTTC.

The CDR3 loop is CATSVYSETQYF. The CDR3 bases are TGTGCCACCAGCGTCTACTCGGAGACCCAGTACTTC. The rearrangement uses TRBV15 and TRBJ2-5; D ambiguous. CDR3 length: 12 amino acids. Trimming cost V 5 bases and J 5 bases, with 9 bases left between them. Germline CDR1 and CDR2: LNHNV and YYDKDF (reference sequence).

The V call is TRBV6-6, the J call TRBJ2-1; 11 bases map to TRBD2. This CDR3 is built from 16 residues. Germline values: CDR1 MNHNY, CDR2 SVGAGI (reference sequence). V was pared by 0 bases and J by 7 bases, with 5 bases of the junction left unmatched. The CDR3 is CASSYSLTSGENEQFF. The CDR3 coding sequence is TGTGCCAGCAGTTACTCGCTGACTAGCGGGGAGAATGAGCAGTTCTTC.

This clone was observed a single time. This sequence joins TRBV5-4 and TRBJ1-2; TRBD1 agrees at 7 bases. V lost 2 bases to trimming and J lost 0 bases; unmatched junction nucleotides: 4. The CDR3 length is 15 residues. The germline V gene has CDR1 SGHNT and CDR2 YYREEE (reference sequence). CDR3 sequence: CASSFGQGANYGYTF. CDR3 nucleotides: TGTGCCAGCAGCTTTGGGCAGGGGGCTAACTATGGCTACACCTTC.

In DNA, the CDR3 is TGTGCCTGGAGTGAGGGACAGTACGCTTTCTTT. This codes for CAWSEGQYAFF. The chain joins TRBV30 to TRBJ1-1, with 7 bases that match TRBD1. V dropped 1 base and J dropped 11; count of bases not matched to a gene: 4. CDR3 size: 11 residues. Germline lookup yields CDR1 GTSNPN and CDR2 SVGIG (reference sequence).

The chain has TRBV5-8 and TRBJ1-4; perhaps TRBD1 as D (5 bases). The germline V and J ends were trimmed by 0 bases and 5 bases, with 8 bases remaining between them. CDR3 length: 14 residues. Germline CDR1 is SGHTS and CDR2 is YDEGEE. The CDR3 is CASSLGQTNEKLFF. The CDR3 DNA sequence: TGTGCCAGCAGCTTGGGACAGACGAATGAAAAACTGTTTTTT.

The rearrangement links TRBV28 to TRBJ2-7; 9 bases line up with TRBD1. In germline, CDR1 is MDHEN, CDR2 SYDVKM. This CDR3 has 15 amino acids. The J segment lost 5 bases and the V segment lost 6 bases, leaving 11 bases of the junction unmatched. The CDR3 loop is CASSLPGQGRDEQYF. The CDR3 coding sequence is TGTGCCAGCAGCTTACCGGGACAGGGAAGGGACGAGCAGTACTTC.

The rearrangement uses TRBV29-1 and TRBJ2-5, with 11 nucleotides matching TRBD1. Germline V gives CDR1 SQVTM, CDR2 ANQGSEA. V was clipped by 5 bases and J by 1 base; unmatched bases: 3. CDR3 length: 14 residues. The CDR3 sequence: CSVKDRGRQETQYF. The CDR3 coding sequence is TGCAGCGTTAAGGACAGGGGGCGCCAAGAGACCCAGTACTTC.

This chain connects TRBV2 to TRBJ2-4; D gene unclear. Germline-derived CDR1 and CDR2 are SNHLY and FYNNEI. V was pared by 4 bases and J by 10 bases, with 8 bases between. This CDR3 contains 11 residues. The CDR3 DNA is TGTGCCAGCAGTGTTACAGAGATTCAGTACTTC. Its translation is CASSVTEIQYF.

The rearrangement uses TRBV28 and TRBJ2-1; a possible D gene is TRBD2 (6 bases). Germline CDR1 MDHEN, CDR2 SYDVKM. V lost 6 bases to trimming and J lost 4 bases, with 16 bases between them. CDR3 size: 15 residues. CDR3 nucleotide sequence: TGTGCCAGCAGCCCCAACGGGAGAGGGTACAATGAGCAGTTCTTC. It yields the protein CASSPNGRGYNEQFF.

V and J are TRBV7-2 and TRBJ1-2, with 9 bases that match TRBD1. V lost 3 bases and J lost 4; bases outside the gene matches: 6. This CDR3 spans 15 amino acids. CDR1 and CDR2 from the germline V gene are SGHTA and FQGNSA. CDR3 sequence reads: CASSLTGTGPYGYTF. Written as DNA, the CDR3 is TGTGCCAGCAGCTTGACCGGGACAGGGCCCTATGGCTACACCTTC. Together with reference TRBV7-2 and TRBJ1-2, the CDR3 gives the full variable domain: GAGVSQSPSNKVTEKGKDVELRCDPISGHTALYWYRQSLGQGLEFLIYFQGNSAPDKSGLPSDRFSAERTGGSVSTLTIQRTQQEDSAVYLCASSLTGTGPYGYTFGSGTRLTVV.

The chain links TRBV4-1 to TRBJ1-1; D perhaps matches TRBD1 (6 bases). Germline CDR1 and CDR2: MGHRA and YSYEKL. V dropped 6 bases and J dropped 0 bases, with 11 bases sitting between them. There are 14 residues in the CDR3. The CDR3 protein is CASRRTVLNTEAFF. CDR3 coding DNA: TGCGCCAGCAGACGGACAGTGTTGAACACTGAAGCTTTCTTT.

The chain has TRBV11-2 and TRBJ2-2, with a weak D call TRBD1 (6 bases). V was clipped by 2 bases and J by 5 bases, with 12 bases between them. In germline, CDR1 is SGHAT, CDR2 FQNNGV. The CDR3 has 15 residues. CDR3 region: CASSLRDRPTGELFF. CDR3 nucleotides: TGTGCCAGCAGCTTACGAGACAGGCCAACCGGGGAGCTGTTTTTT.

The V and J genes are TRBV7-3 and TRBJ2-5; D perhaps matches TRBD1 (6 bases). This CDR3 is 15 amino acids long. Deletions cut 5 bases from V and 0 bases from J, with 13 bases between. In germline, CDR1 is SGHTA, CDR2 FQGTGA. Here the CDR3 reads CASSLAGQYQETQYF. CDR3 coding DNA: TGTGCCAGCAGCCTGGCTGGACAGTACCAAGAGACCCAGTACTTC.